This T cell receptor (beta chain) was captured by sequencing in a study of CD8 T cells in ankylosing spondylitis. Study-wide results and limits: In the blood and synovial fluid of reactive arthritis, some motif variants had been previously reported. One TCR beta motif, made up of about 8 highly homologous variants, appeared characteristic of ankylosing spondylitis blood. Disease-linked clones displayed a CD8+ phenotype and appeared relatively rarely in peripheral blood.

Making use of molecular barcodes, quantitative 5'-RACE generated TCR beta libraries. TCRdb reanalysed the 5' RACE reads using MiXCR and keeps one entry per CDR3 protein. Of more than 300,000 distinct CDR3 sequences in the sample, around 7.6% were seen once. Ten or more counts support this clonotype. The antigen remains unidentified. The length of the CDR3 is 16 residues. CDR1 and CDR2 from the germline V gene are LGHDT and YNNKEL (reference sequence). J lost 4 bases, V lost 6 bases, and 6 bases had no gene match. The V gene is TRBV3-1, the J gene TRBJ2-2; 12 positions match TRBD2. The TCR originated in a male donor with ankylosing spondylitis. The material sequenced was blood, either unsorted or a sorted T cell fraction (not recorded which). The CDR3 region has the DNA TGTGCCAGCAGGCTAGCGGGAGGGCAAAGCACCGGGGAGCTGTTTTTT. It is translated as CASRLAGGQSTGELFF.